The present TCR beta chain was sequenced within a study of blood T cell repertoires in COVID-19. On the study more broadly: Acute and convalescent COVID-19 specimens originated in the United States, Italy and Spain.

Only in-frame clones appear in the TCRdb table, and some are missing; sequencing was by immunoSEQ multiplex PCR. Of tens of thousands of clones listed, approximately 80% are singletons. The CDR3 loop spans 14 amino acids. J lost 6 bases, V lost 6 bases, and 4 bases had no gene match. Per the germline V gene, CDR1 is MDHEN and CDR2 is SYDVKM. The sample was peripheral blood. This chain uses TRBV28 with TRBJ2-4, with 11 positions matching TRBD2. The TCR originated in a man in his fifties with active or convalescent COVID-19. CDR3 sequence reads: CASRPGLAGNIQYF. Written as DNA, the CDR3 is TGTGCCAGCAGGCCCGGACTAGCGGGAAACATTCAGTACTTC.